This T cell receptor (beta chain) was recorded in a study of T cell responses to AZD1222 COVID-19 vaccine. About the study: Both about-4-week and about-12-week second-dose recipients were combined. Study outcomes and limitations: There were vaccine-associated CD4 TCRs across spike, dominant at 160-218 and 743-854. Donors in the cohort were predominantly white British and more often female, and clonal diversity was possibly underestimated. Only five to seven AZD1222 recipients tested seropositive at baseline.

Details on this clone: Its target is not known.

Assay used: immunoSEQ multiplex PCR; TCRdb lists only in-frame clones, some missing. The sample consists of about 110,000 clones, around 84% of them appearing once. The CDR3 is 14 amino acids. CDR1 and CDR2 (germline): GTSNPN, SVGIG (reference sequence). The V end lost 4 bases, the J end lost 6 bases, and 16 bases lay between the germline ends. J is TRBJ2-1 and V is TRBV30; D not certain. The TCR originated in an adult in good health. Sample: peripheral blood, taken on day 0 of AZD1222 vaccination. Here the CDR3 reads CAWTTRSGPNEQFF. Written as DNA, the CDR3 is TGTGCCTGGACCACCCGGTCTGGTCCCAATGAGCAGTTCTTC.